This entry is about one TCR beta chain. Its cognate antigen has yet to be identified. Per-nucleotide qualities are absent, and no much larger clonotype sits a single base away. This specimen belongs to a study of blood T cell repertoires in COVID-19 (TCRdb year 2020). Regarding the research as a whole: The collaborator samples originated in the United States, Italy and Spain and spanned the acute and convalescent phases of COVID-19. The material from the prospective study consisted of cDNA or gDNA derived from T cells, B-cell-depleted T cells, or PBMCs. Deeply sampled blood TCRbeta repertoires from subjects exposed to, actively infected with, or recovered from COVID-19 were included in the dataset. A freely available public database, intended as a resource for researchers studying the immune response to SARS-CoV-2, is where the repertoires were released. Samples came from the ongoing ImmuneRACE study (first 160 participants) plus 1,254 subjects from 6 global collaborators. A de-identified subject ID, COVID-19 status, age in years and sex were almost always included in the sample metadata. Where HLA class I and class II types were available, the types were taken from metadata supplied by the sample provider, not from assay-based typing.

From cysteine to phenylalanine, the CDR3 is 14 amino acids long. Just CDR3 DNA is preserved here, 42 bases in frame from base 1. Deletion took 0 bases off V and 2 bases off J, with a span of 6 bases between the germline ends. Per the germline V gene (reference sequence), SGHKS is the CDR1 and YYEKEE is the CDR2. Broader findings and caveats from the paper: How much clinical and demographic metadata was included differed by source and by participant, and the metadata was provided uncurated.

The collaborating institutions used their own protocols to collect whole blood in K2EDTA tubes. For TCRbeta analysis, collaborators shipped samples in one of three forms: frozen whole blood, isolated PBMCs, or DNA extracted from either of those sample types. The immunoSEQ Assay, a bias-controlled multiplex PCR, was used to amplify TCRbeta CDR3 regions from genomic DNA. Per the source publication's procedure: Nucleated cell counts per sample were estimated from amplification of reference gene primers within the assay. To quantify the absolute abundance of each unique TCRbeta CDR3 rearrangement, sequence reads were collapsed and filtered. Productive Simpson clonality was computed per sample as the square root of Simpson's diversity index over productive rearrangements. TCRdb retrieved this table from immuneACCESS and kept in-frame rearrangements only. Not all clones are present; in checked studies, unresolved V genes account for under half, and no reason is known for the remainder. For V, J and clone size, that table is used; D and trimming come from the DNA. The sample has around 100,000 clones on record, 70% to 85% of them singletons. 20% to 25% of the sample is taken by the ten largest.

The sequenced sample consisted of peripheral blood. This sequence was found in a man aged 65-85 years with active or convalescent COVID-19. The V gene is TRBV5-5 and the J gene is TRBJ2-1, with the D gene too uncertain to name. The DNA sequence is given as TGTGCCAGCAGCTTGGCACAAACCTACAATGAGCAGTTCTTC. This encodes CASSLAQTYNEQFF.